A single sample gave rise to the 31 T cell receptor beta chains below, sequenced in a study of Tregs in tolerant kidney transplant recipients. The data were produced by immunoSEQ multiplex PCR, yet TCRdb's version contains in-frame clones alone and is incomplete. The sample holds under 100,000 clones, more than 90% seen once. The sample was CD8+ T cells from blood. The receptor set was obtained from a human donor in good health.

This clone is a singleton in its sample. The chain uses TRBV7-9 and TRBJ2-1; D remains ambiguous. Germline assignment: CDR1 SEHNR and CDR2 FQNEAQ (reference sequence). V gave up 1 base and J gave up 0 bases, with 10 bases separating them. CDR3 length equals 16 residues. CDR3 loop: CASSLDRLSSYNEQFF. The CDR3 DNA reads as TGTGCCAGCAGCTTAGACCGATTGAGCTCCTACAATGAGCAGTTCTTC.

The chain links TRBV7-6 to TRBJ2-7; TRBD1 agrees at 11 bases. This CDR3 contains 15 residues. Germline V gene sequence: CDR1 SGHVS, CDR2 FNYEAQ. The V gene end was trimmed by 3 bases and the J gene end by 4 bases; junction bases not matched to a gene: 5. Here the CDR3 reads CASSLGTGGLYEQYF. CDR3 sequence (DNA): TGTGCCAGCAGCTTGGGGACAGGGGGACTGTACGAGCAGTACTTC.

This chain joins TRBV19 and TRBJ2-1; 8 bases are a match to TRBD2. The junction had 15 bases not matched to a gene; V was cut back by 6 bases and J by 8 bases. This CDR3 comprises 16 residues. CDR1 and CDR2 (germline): LNHDA, SQIVND (reference sequence). CDR3 amino acids: CASRGSSGPLWHEQFF. CDR3 sequence (DNA): TGTGCCAGTAGAGGGTCTAGCGGGCCCCTCTGGCATGAGCAGTTCTTC.

J is TRBJ1-5 and V is TRBV7-2; D perhaps matches TRBD1 (5 bases). Trimming left V 4 bases short and J 0 bases short, with 16 bases between. This CDR3 region has 17 residues. Germline CDR1 reads SGHTA; CDR2 reads FQGNSA. The CDR3 loop reads CASSSQTEYISNQPQHF. CDR3 nucleotide sequence: TGTGCCAGCAGCTCCCAGACAGAATATATTAGCAATCAGCCCCAGCATTTT.

V is TRBV7-9 and J is TRBJ2-2; a possible D gene is TRBD1 (6 bases). Germline CDR1 SEHNR, CDR2 FQNEAQ (reference sequence). This CDR3 contains 16 residues. V lost 5 bases and J 4 bases, leaving 17 bases between the germline ends. The CDR3 region has the DNA TGTGCCAGCAGCCCCCCCACAGGGAAGGGCACCGGGGAGCTGTTTTTT. It encodes CASSPPTGKGTGELFF.

This clone was detected once. An end of the junction differs from the germline gene, which may be a read error. The V gene is TRBV6-1, the J gene TRBJ2-7, with D possibly TRBD1 on 6 matching bases. Germline CDR1 reads MNHNS; CDR2 reads SASEGT. The length of the CDR3 is 13 residues. The CDR3 bases are TGTGCCAGCAGCGAAGGGGGTGTGATCGAGCAGTACTTC. Its protein product is CASSEGGVIEQYF.

This chain uses TRBV14 with TRBJ2-7, with 10 nucleotides matching TRBD2. Germline V gene lookup returns CDR1 SGHDN and CDR2 FVKESK. CDR3 size: 15 residues. Losses at the gene ends were 1 base for V and 3 bases for J; bases not matched to a gene: 3. This CDR3 is CASSQVLAGDYEQYF. As DNA, the CDR3 is TGTGCCAGCAGCCAAGTTCTAGCGGGAGACTACGAGCAGTACTTC.

The count of this clone is one. The chain couples TRBV19 to TRBJ1-2; 11 bases line up with TRBD1. Germline assignment: CDR1 LNHDA and CDR2 SQIVND (reference sequence). With 11 bases clipped from V and 4 bases from J, the junction kept 6 bases outside the gene matches. This CDR3 comprises 13 residues. CDR3 sequence reads: CAAAGTGGYGYTF. The DNA for the CDR3 is TGTGCCGCTGCCGGGACAGGGGGCTATGGCTACACCTTC.

The V call is TRBV2, the J call TRBJ2-5; 7 bases agree with TRBD2. The J call may be mistaken, given a closer DNA end match to TRBJ2-7. Germline V gene data show CDR1 as SNHLY and CDR2 as FYNNEI. This CDR3 has 15 amino acids. Here the CDR3 reads CASSELSGTIYEQYF. CDR3 in DNA: TGTGCCAGCAGTGAGCTCAGCGGGACTATATACGAGCAGTACTTC.

The chain carries TRBV27 and TRBJ2-5; no clear D. The CDR3 is made up of 13 amino acids. V lost 2 bases and J 2 bases, leaving 6 bases between the germline ends. Germline CDR1 reads MNHEY; CDR2 reads SMNVEV (reference sequence). The CDR3: CASSLHFQETQYF. The CDR3 DNA reads as TGTGCCAGCAGTTTACATTTTCAAGAGACCCAGTACTTC.

The chain recombines TRBV14 with TRBJ2-7; 8 bases are a match to TRBD1. With V trimmed by 0 bases and J by 4 bases, 5 bases remained unmatched. Looked up from germline, CDR1 is SGHDN and CDR2 is FVKESK. The length of the CDR3 is 15 residues. CDR3 in amino acids: CASSQDSYRGYEQYF. The CDR3 DNA reads TGTGCCAGCAGCCAAGACTCTTACAGGGGGTACGAGCAGTACTTC.

This chain joins TRBV27 and TRBJ2-7; 9 bases match TRBD2. Germline V gene sequence: CDR1 MNHEY, CDR2 SMNVEV (reference sequence). This CDR3 has 13 residues. The V segment lost 5 bases and the J segment 2 bases; nucleotides outside the gene matches: 1. CDR3 residues: CASSLAGPYEQYF. The CDR3 nucleotides read TGTGCCAGCAGTCTAGCGGGACCCTACGAGCAGTACTTC.

This clone was detected only once. The chain recombines TRBV14 with TRBJ1-1; D gene ambiguous. From germline, CDR1 is SGHDN and CDR2 FVKESK. Trimming took off 3 bases at V and 2 bases at J, with 13 bases between the two ends. The CDR3 covers 15 residues. DNA for the CDR3: TGTGCCAGCAGCCACATCCGAAGCCATAACACTGAAGCTTTCTTT. This encodes CASSHIRSHNTEAFF.

This chain uses TRBV10-3 with TRBJ2-7, with D possibly TRBD1 on 5 matching bases. The CDR3 has 13 amino acids. Germline V CDR1 and CDR2: ENHRY, SYGVKD. Trimming removed 10 bases from V and 2 bases from J, with 15 bases in between. This chain's CDR3 is CATETDGPYEQYF. DNA of the CDR3: TGTGCCACTGAGACAGACGGACCCTACGAGCAGTACTTC.

The chain combines TRBV11-3 with TRBJ1-3; 7 bases agree with TRBD1. The V gene end was trimmed by 5 bases and the J gene end by 3 bases; junction bases not matched to a gene: 4. CDR1 SGHNT and CDR2 YENEEA come from the germline V gene. This CDR3 contains 14 residues. The CDR3 loop reads CASSDRDLGNTIYF. The CDR3 nucleotides are TGTGCCAGCAGCGACAGGGATCTTGGAAACACCATATATTTT.

This chain joins TRBV6-5 and TRBJ2-1, with a weak D call TRBD1 (6 bases). The CDR3 covers 15 residues. Germline CDR1 reads MNHEY; CDR2 reads SVGAGI. Trimming stripped 2 bases from V and 7 bases from J, with 15 bases between. This chain's CDR3 is CASSYQIGTRNEQFF. The CDR3, as DNA: TGTGCCAGCAGTTACCAGATCGGGACACGAAATGAGCAGTTCTTC.

The rearrangement joins TRBV10-3 to TRBJ2-5; no firm D call. V lost 1 base and J 4 bases, leaving 4 bases between the germline ends. The CDR3 has 12 residues. Germline V CDR1 and CDR2: ENHRY, SYGVKD. For the CDR3, the DNA is TGTGCCATCAGTGAGTTGGGAGAGACCCAGTACTTC. It specifies CAISELGETQYF.

J is TRBJ1-1 and V is TRBV30; D may be TRBD1 (6 bases). The CDR3 totals 14 residues. From germline, CDR1 is GTSNPN and CDR2 SVGIG (reference sequence). Trimming removed 2 bases from V and 5 bases from J, with 15 bases in between. CDR3 in DNA: TGTGCCTGGAGTCCCACAGGGAGGTGGACTGAAGCTTTCTTT. Its translation is CAWSPTGRWTEAFF.

This sequence joins TRBV27 and TRBJ2-5; tentatively, D is TRBD1 or TRBD2 (6 bases each). The J call may be incorrect, as the DNA end agrees better with TRBJ2-7. Per germline, CDR1 MNHEY and CDR2 SMNVEV (reference sequence). The CDR3 consists of 15 residues. The CDR3 here is CASSPLGGHTYEQYF. In DNA, the CDR3 is TGTGCCAGCAGCCCTTTGGGGGGACATACCTACGAGCAGTACTTC.

The chain is built from TRBV27 and TRBJ2-2; D call uncertain. Germline V gene sequence: CDR1 MNHEY, CDR2 SMNVEV (reference sequence). Trimming pared 0 bases from V and 1 base from J, leaving 0 bases between. This CDR3 contains 13 residues. This CDR3 reads CASSLSNTGELFF. In DNA, the CDR3 is TGTGCCAGCAGTTTATCGAACACCGGGGAGCTGTTTTTT.

This clone was counted a few times. The genes are TRBV11-1 and TRBJ2-7; no definite D call. V was shortened by 0 bases and J by 4 bases, with 7 bases between the two germline ends. Germline loops: CDR1 SGHAT, CDR2 FQDESV (reference sequence). CDR3 length: 13 residues. This CDR3 is CASSLAERYEQYF. The CDR3 nucleotides read TGTGCCAGCAGCTTAGCGGAACGTTACGAGCAGTACTTC.

Only one count was recorded for this clone. The chain carries TRBV11-2 and TRBJ2-7; D gene ambiguous. Germline CDR1 and CDR2: SGHAT and FQNNGV. The CDR3 spans 14 residues. V lost 0 bases, J lost 3 bases, and 9 bases lay in between. The CDR3 sequence: CASSLDPAGYEQYF. CDR3 DNA: TGTGCCAGCAGCTTAGATCCCGCCGGCTACGAGCAGTACTTC.

The rearrangement uses TRBV27 and TRBJ1-6; the D is unclear. Germline assignment: CDR1 MNHEY and CDR2 SMNVEV (reference sequence). This CDR3 region has 15 residues. Trimming cost V 3 bases and J 9 bases, with 15 bases left between them. The CDR3 sequence is CASSLVRSSGSPLHF. The CDR3, as DNA: TGTGCCAGCAGTTTGGTCCGGTCATCCGGTTCACCCCTCCACTTT.

The chain carries TRBV6-5 and TRBJ2-1, with D possibly matching TRBD2 (6 bases). The CDR3 spans 13 residues. CDR1 is MNHEY, CDR2 SVGAGI, per germline. Trimming took 6 bases from V and 5 from J, leaving 11 bases between them. CDR3 protein: CASRRDDNNEQFF. CDR3 coding DNA: TGTGCCAGCAGGCGGGACGATAACAATGAGCAGTTCTTC.

The chain is built from TRBV10-2 and TRBJ2-7; 7 bases are shared with TRBD1. V lost 6 bases to trimming and J lost 7 bases; unmatched junction nucleotides: 12. CDR3 length equals 14 residues. The germline V gene encodes CDR1 WSHSY and CDR2 SAAADI. The CDR3 sequence: CASSLRDSFWEQYF. CDR3 nucleotides: TGCGCCAGCAGCCTCCGGGACAGCTTTTGGGAGCAGTACTTC.

The chain combines TRBV6-1 with TRBJ2-5; tentative D call: TRBD2 (6 bases). TRBJ2-7 explains the end of the DNA better; the J call may be wrong. This CDR3 has 14 amino acids. The V gene's germline CDR1 is MNHNS and CDR2 SASEGT. The DNA of the CDR3 is TGTGCCAGTAAGGGGACTGAAACCTCCTACGAGCAGTACTTC. This codes for CASKGTETSYEQYF.

This sequence joins TRBV4-1 and TRBJ2-1; D not certain. CDR3 length: 14 amino acids. Germline V gives CDR1 MGHRA, CDR2 YSYEKL. The V and J ends lost 0 bases and 1 base respectively, with 4 bases between them. CDR3: CASSQEGSYNEQFF. The CDR3, as DNA: TGCGCCAGCAGCCAAGAGGGGTCCTACAATGAGCAGTTCTTC.

The chain uses TRBV19 and TRBJ2-7; D perhaps matches TRBD1 (5 bases). Germline CDR1 is LNHDA and CDR2 is SQIVND (reference sequence). The ends were cut back, 3 bases at V and 6 bases at J, with 18 bases in the middle. The CDR3 has 15 amino acids. CDR3 DNA sequence: TGTGCCAGTAGTATGCCCCCAGCAGGGAAGGGCGAGCAGTACTTC. It translates to CASSMPPAGKGEQYF.

The gene calls are TRBV19 and TRBJ1-1, with D unresolved. CDR1 and CDR2 (germline): LNHDA, SQIVND (reference sequence). V was clipped by 6 bases and J by 0 bases, with 11 bases between them. This CDR3 is built from 14 residues. Here the CDR3 reads CASSPDRMNTEAFF. The CDR3 DNA reads TGTGCCAGTAGCCCGGACCGGATGAACACTGAAGCTTTCTTT.

The V call is TRBV2, the J call TRBJ2-3; D might be TRBD1 (5 bases). V gave up 3 bases and J gave up 2 bases, with 15 bases separating them. CDR3 length: 16 residues. Per germline, CDR1 SNHLY and CDR2 FYNNEI. CDR3 sequence reads: CASSEVRVTPTDTQYF. CDR3 nucleotide sequence: TGTGCCAGCAGTGAGGTCAGGGTAACCCCCACAGATACGCAGTATTTT. Drawing the rest from reference TRBV2 and TRBJ2-3, the complete variable domain is EPEVTQTPSHQVTQMGQEVILRCVPISNHLYFYWYRQILGQKVEFLVSFYNNEISEKSEIFDDQFSVERPDGSNFTLKIRSTKLEDSAMYFCASSEVRVTPTDTQYFGPGTRLTVL.

The J gene is TRBJ2-7, the V gene TRBV6-5; TRBD1 matches at 9 bases. Germline V gene lookup returns CDR1 MNHEY and CDR2 SVGAGI. After removal of 3 bases from V and 4 bases from J, the junction contained 7 bases not matched to a gene. This CDR3 is built from 15 residues. The CDR3 sequence is CASSYGQGIGYEQYF. The DNA for the CDR3 is TGTGCCAGCAGTTATGGACAGGGGATAGGGTACGAGCAGTACTTC.